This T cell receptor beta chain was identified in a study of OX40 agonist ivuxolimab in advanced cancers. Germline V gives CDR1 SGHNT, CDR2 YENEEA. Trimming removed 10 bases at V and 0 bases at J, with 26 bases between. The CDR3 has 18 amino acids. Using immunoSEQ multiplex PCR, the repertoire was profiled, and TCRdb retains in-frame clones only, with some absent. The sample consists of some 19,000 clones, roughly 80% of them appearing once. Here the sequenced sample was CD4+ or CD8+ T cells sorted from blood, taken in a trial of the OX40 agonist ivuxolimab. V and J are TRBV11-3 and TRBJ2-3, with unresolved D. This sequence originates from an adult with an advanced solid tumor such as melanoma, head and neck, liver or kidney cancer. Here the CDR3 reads CATALPTRPETSTDTQYF. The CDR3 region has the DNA TGTGCCACCGCCCTTCCAACCAGACCCGAGACTAGCACAGATACGCAGTATTTT.